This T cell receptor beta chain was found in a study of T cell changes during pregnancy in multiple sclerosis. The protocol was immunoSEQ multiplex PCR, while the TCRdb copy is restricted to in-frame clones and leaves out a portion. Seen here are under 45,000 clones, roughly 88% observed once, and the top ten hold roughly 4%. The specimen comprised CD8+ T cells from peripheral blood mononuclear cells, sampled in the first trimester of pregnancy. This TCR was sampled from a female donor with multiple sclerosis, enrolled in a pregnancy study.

The CDR3 region is CASSPIGGEQPQHF. CDR3 coding DNA: TGTGCCAGCAGCCCAATAGGGGGAGAACAGCCCCAGCATTTT. V gene TRBV7-3 combines with J gene TRBJ1-5; TRBD1 is a possible D gene (6 bases). V was trimmed by 5 bases and J by 7 bases, leaving 15 bases between them. Per the germline V gene, CDR1 is SGHTA and CDR2 is FQGTGA. The CDR3 is 14 amino acids.